This passage covers 25 T cell receptor beta chains from one sample sequenced in a study of blood T cell repertoires in COVID-19. Assay used: immunoSEQ multiplex PCR; TCRdb lists only in-frame clones, some missing. This sample has a few hundred thousand clones, with around 86% found just once. Sequenced input: peripheral blood. The receptors derive from a young woman with active or convalescent COVID-19.

The chain uses TRBV24-1 and TRBJ2-1; 10 positions match TRBD2. CDR3 size: 12 residues. Trimming took 4 bases from V and 11 from J; bases not matched to a gene: 1. CDR1 is KGHDR and CDR2 is SFDVKD in the germline V gene. The CDR3 loop is CATSELAGKQFF. The CDR3 nucleotides read TGTGCCACCAGTGAACTAGCGGGGAAGCAGTTCTTC.

The rearrangement links TRBV14 to TRBJ1-5; 8 positions match TRBD1. V dropped 0 bases and J dropped 4; count of bases not matched to a gene: 5. The CDR3 totals 16 residues. CDR1 is SGHDN and CDR2 is FVKESK in the germline V gene. The CDR3 DNA is TGTGCCAGCAGCCAAGACAGGGACAGGCTTAATCAGCCCCAGCATTTT. This translates into CASSQDRDRLNQPQHF.

This clone came up a few times. The chain is built from TRBV5-1 and TRBJ2-5; 12 nucleotides agree with TRBD2. Losses at the gene ends were 4 bases for V and 4 bases for J; bases not matched to a gene: 8. Looked up from germline, CDR1 is SGHRS and CDR2 is YFSETQ. The CDR3 is 16 residues long. DNA for the CDR3: TGCGCCAGCAGCACAGGACTAGCGGGGCTTAGAGAGACCCAGTACTTC. This sequence encodes CASSTGLAGLRETQYF.

The chain carries TRBV6-1 and TRBJ1-2, with 9 bases identical to TRBD1. V lost 0 bases and J lost 3; bases outside the gene matches: 2. CDR1 is MNHNS and CDR2 is SASEGT in the germline V gene. This CDR3 is built from 15 residues. The CDR3 bases are TGTGCCAGCAGTGAAGCAGGGGACAGGGACTATGGCTACACCTTC. This codes for CASSEAGDRDYGYTF.

The chain carries TRBV7-6 and TRBJ2-2; weak D call: TRBD1 (5 bases). Deletions cut 1 base from V and 7 bases from J, with 13 bases between. Germline CDR1 reads SGHVS; CDR2 reads FNYEAQ. The CDR3 length is 15 residues. The CDR3 here is CASSLVGPGLGELFF. The CDR3 DNA reads as TGTGCCAGCAGCTTAGTGGGGCCGGGTCTCGGGGAGCTGTTTTTT.

In the case of this clone: Other DNA sequences in this sample translate to the same CDR3. This chain links TRBV9 with TRBJ2-2; tentatively, D is TRBD2 (6 bases). CDR1 and CDR2 (germline): SGDLS, YYNGEE. V dropped 2 bases and J dropped 0 bases, with 8 bases sitting between them. The CDR3 runs to 15 residues. The CDR3, as DNA: TGTGCCAGCAGCGTCGGCGGGACGAACACCGGGGAGCTGTTTTTT. Residues: CASSVGGTNTGELFF.

This clone turned up a few times. The chain combines TRBV14 with TRBJ1-2; possible D gene TRBD1, 6 bases. The germline V gene encodes CDR1 SGHDN and CDR2 FVKESK. This CDR3 is 13 amino acids long. V shed 1 base and J shed 7 bases, with 10 bases lying between them. CDR3 DNA sequence: TGTGCCAGCAGCCAAGTCAGGGGTACTGGCTACACCTTC. This encodes CASSQVRGTGYTF.

The chain combines TRBV7-2 with TRBJ2-1, with D possibly TRBD1 on 6 matching bases. V shed 5 bases and J shed 2 bases, with 16 bases lying between them. The CDR3 is 16 amino acids. Germline CDR1 SGHTA, CDR2 FQGNSA. This CDR3 is CASSPPDSDAYNEQFF. The CDR3, as DNA: TGTGCCAGCAGCCCCCCGGACAGCGATGCCTACAATGAGCAGTTCTTC.

V usage is TRBV30 and J usage is TRBJ1-2; D unresolved. The germline V gene has CDR1 GTSNPN and CDR2 SVGIG (reference sequence). The CDR3 sequence is 13 residues long. With 0 bases removed from V and 3 bases from J, the gap between germline ends came to 8 bases. This chain's CDR3 is CAWSVLGYYGYTF. As DNA, the CDR3 is TGTGCCTGGAGTGTCCTCGGGTACTATGGCTACACCTTC.

The chain links TRBV6-4 to TRBJ1-2; D might be TRBD1 (5 bases). The CDR3 extends over 11 amino acids. Germline loops: CDR1 MRHNA, CDR2 SNTAGT. The CDR3 region has the DNA TGTGTCTTGGGGCCGTGCTATGGCTACACCTTC. It codes for CVLGPCYGYTF.

The chain has TRBV12-3 or TRBV12-4 and TRBJ2-3; D is unclear. Trimming removed 7 bases at V and 2 bases at J, with 7 bases between. This CDR3 has 12 amino acids. This CDR3 reads CASTRVTDTQYF. CDR3 DNA: TGTGCCAGCACCCGCGTCACAGATACGCAGTATTTT.

The CDR3 protein is CASGGARVGELFF. CDR3 DNA sequence: TGTGCCAGCGGGGGGGCGCGGGTCGGGGAGCTGTTTTTT. The chain carries TRBV6-5 and TRBJ2-2; D is perhaps TRBD2 (7 bases). CDR1 MNHEY and CDR2 SVGAGI come from the germline V gene. V lost 8 bases to trimming and J lost 7 bases, with 14 bases between them. The CDR3 consists of 13 residues.

The chain is built from TRBV12-3 or TRBV12-4 and TRBJ2-7, with D maybe TRBD1 (5 bases). The CDR3 is 13 amino acids. The V and J ends lost 6 bases and 8 bases respectively, with 17 bases between them. The CDR3 nucleotides are TGTGCCAGCAGCCCTAGGGGCCCGGTCAAGCAGTACTTC. Its protein is CASSPRGPVKQYF.

The chain combines TRBV18 with TRBJ2-2; 14 bases align to TRBD2. This CDR3 contains 18 residues. From germline, CDR1 is KGHSH and CDR2 LQKENI. V trimming: 1 base; J trimming: 0 bases; junction bases outside the gene matches: 1. This CDR3 reads CASSPRLAGGPNTGELFF. The DNA of the CDR3 is TGTGCCAGCTCACCACGACTAGCGGGGGGGCCGAACACCGGGGAGCTGTTTTTT. Complete variable domain (other parts from reference TRBV18 and TRBJ2-2): NAGVMQNPRHLVRRRGQEARLRCSPMKGHSHVYWYRQLPEEGLKFMVYLQKENIIDESGMPKERFSAEFPKEGPSILRIQQVVRGDSAAYFCASSPRLAGGPNTGELFFGEGSRLTVL.

This clone appeared a single time. The rearrangement links TRBV19 to TRBJ2-2, with D unclear. Trimming stripped 5 bases from V and 3 bases from J, with 10 bases between. The germline V gene encodes CDR1 LNHDA and CDR2 SQIVND (reference sequence). This CDR3 spans 14 amino acids. CDR3 loop: CASSRVPDTGELFF. The CDR3 region has the DNA TGTGCCAGTAGTCGGGTCCCGGACACCGGGGAGCTGTTTTTT.

The chain joins TRBV7-3 to TRBJ2-7; no definite D call. This CDR3 has 13 residues. Germline CDR1 SGHTA, CDR2 FQGTGA. V dropped 5 bases and J dropped 6 bases, with 14 bases sitting between them. The CDR3 DNA reads TGTGCCAGCAGCCCACAGTGGTCGCTCGAGCAGTACTTC. Translation gives CASSPQWSLEQYF.

This clone was seen only once. The genes are TRBV3-1 (or the pseudogene TRBV3-2) and TRBJ2-7; possible D gene TRBD1, 5 bases. The CDR3 runs to 13 residues. Trimming removed 4 bases at V and 6 bases at J, with 13 bases between. Germline V gives CDR1 LGHDT, CDR2 YNNKEL (reference sequence). CDR3 residues: CASSPRRAGEQYF. CDR3 DNA: TGTGCCAGCAGCCCGCGCAGGGCCGGCGAGCAGTACTTC.

This clone was counted once. The chain joins TRBV3-1 (or the pseudogene TRBV3-2) to TRBJ1-6, with a tentative D call TRBD1 (5 bases). Trimming cost V 4 bases and J 6 bases, with 10 bases left between them. This CDR3 has 14 amino acids. In germline, CDR1 is LGHDT, CDR2 YNNKEL (reference sequence). The CDR3 loop reads CASSLRGGNSPLHF. CDR3 nucleotide sequence: TGTGCCAGCAGCCTAAGGGGCGGTAATTCACCCCTCCACTTT.

The rearrangement links TRBV2 to TRBJ1-5; 9 bases map to TRBD1. This CDR3 has 14 residues. Unmatched junction bases numbered 6, after V lost 5 bases and J lost 7 bases. The V gene's germline CDR1 is SNHLY and CDR2 FYNNEI. The CDR3 DNA reads as TGTGCCAGCAGTCGGGACAGGGATGGCCAGCCCCAGCATTTT. Translation: CASSRDRDGQPQHF. The whole variable domain, filled in from reference TRBV2 and TRBJ1-5, reads EPEVTQTPSHQVTQMGQEVILRCVPISNHLYFYWYRQILGQKVEFLVSFYNNEISEKSEIFDDQFSVERPDGSNFTLKIRSTKLEDSAMYFCASSRDRDGQPQHFGDGTRLSIL.

The chain employs TRBV7-2 and TRBJ1-2; D might be TRBD1 (6 bases). This CDR3 has 15 amino acids. The V gene lost 0 bases and the J gene lost 4 bases, with 12 bases spanning the gap. CDR1 and CDR2 (germline): SGHTA, FQGNSA. The CDR3 DNA reads TGTGCCAGCAGCTTAGCGGCAGGGGTTAGCTATGGCTACACCTTC. It codes for CASSLAAGVSYGYTF.

In this sample, this clone turned up once. This chain joins TRBV4-2 and TRBJ1-4; D is ambiguous. Per the germline V gene, CDR1 is LGHNA and CDR2 is YNFKEQ. The CDR3 length is 14 residues. With 4 bases removed from V and 5 bases from J, the gap between germline ends came to 11 bases. The CDR3 DNA is TGTGCCAGCAGCCTTAAACAGACAAATGAAAAACTGTTTTTT. It yields the protein CASSLKQTNEKLFF.

The chain carries TRBV6-5 and TRBJ1-2, with D perhaps matching TRBD1 (5 bases). Germline CDR1 is MNHEY and CDR2 is SVGAGI. The CDR3 runs to 13 residues. Trimming shortened V by 5 bases and J by 2 bases, and 9 bases separated the two germline ends. CDR3 sequence: CASSPAGNYGYTF. The CDR3 nucleotides are TGTGCCAGCAGTCCTGCAGGGAACTATGGCTACACCTTC.

The chain has TRBV13 and TRBJ2-3; 10 bases match TRBD2. Unmatched junction bases numbered 11, after V lost 5 bases and J lost 0 bases. Germline values: CDR1 PRHDT, CDR2 FYEKMQ (reference sequence). The CDR3 is 18 residues long. This CDR3 reads CASSASGGFSTSTDTQYF. Written as DNA, the CDR3 is TGTGCCAGCAGCGCTAGCGGGGGCTTTTCTACTAGCACAGATACGCAGTATTTT.

The chain combines TRBV20-1 with TRBJ2-1, with TRBD2 matching over 8 bases. Germline trimming cut 5 bases from V and 7 bases from J; bases unmatched to any gene: 1. CDR1 DFQATT and CDR2 SNEGSKA come from the germline V gene (reference sequence). This CDR3 has 11 amino acids. CDR3 sequence (DNA): TGCAGTGCTGCGGGGGGAAATGAGCAGTTCTTC. Its translation: CSAAGGNEQFF.

The chain employs TRBV3-1 (or the pseudogene TRBV3-2) and TRBJ2-5; D might be TRBD2 (6 bases). The germline V gene encodes CDR1 LGHDT and CDR2 YNNKEL (reference sequence). V was pared by 8 bases and J by 4 bases, with 26 bases between. The CDR3 length is 17 residues. CDR3 residues: CASRSRGLRPNGETQYF. The CDR3 DNA is TGTGCCAGCCGATCTCGGGGACTCCGACCCAACGGAGAGACCCAGTACTTC.